This TCR beta chain was sequenced in a study of response to subunit inactivated influenza vaccine. The ends were cut back, 6 bases at V and 3 bases at J, with 11 bases in the middle. Germline assignment: CDR1 SGHTA and CDR2 FQGNSA. CDR3 size: 14 residues. MiXCR, applied by TCRdb to the RT-PCR reads, yields one record per CDR3 protein. The sample carries 400,000 to 550,000 distinct CDR3 sequences, 25% recorded once. Study outcomes and limitations: The authors proposed limited new T cell recruitment per seasonal influenza vaccination.

Of note for this clonotype: Its antigen is undetermined.

This clonotype originated in a middle-aged man who received an inactivated influenza vaccine. The V gene is TRBV7-2, the J gene TRBJ2-2; no reliable D call. Sample: CD4+ T cells sorted from PBMCs, taken more than 4 days after vaccination. Here the CDR3 reads CASRMLRDTGELFF. CDR3 nucleotide sequence: TGTGCCAGCAGGATGTTAAGGGACACCGGGGAGCTGTTTTTT.